A selection of T cell receptor beta chains follows, all from one sample in a study of shared clonotypes between healthy human individuals. Profiling relied on immunoSEQ multiplex PCR, and the TCRdb table lists in-frame clones only, not all of them. The sample carries a few million clones, roughly nine tenths recorded once. Specimen: naive CD4+ T cells sorted from blood. These receptors were collected from a man in his late teens or twenties in good health. Both conserved end residues are part of each CDR3. A D gene is named only where the DNA matches it firmly. The size field is filled for only some rows; it gives once, few, many or a size class.

cdr3_nt	cdr3_aa	d_call	v_call	clone_size	cdr3_length	j_call
TGTGCCTGGAAGGACAGGGAGAACCGCTACGAGCAGTACTTC	CAWKDRENRYEQYF	TRBD1	TRBV30	NA	14	TRBJ2-7
TGTGCCAGCAGCACGTTGGGGGGCGGAGAGACCCAGTACTTC	CASSTLGGGETQYF	NA	TRBV9	once	14	TRBJ2-5
TGTGCCAGCAGTCGACACGGAACAGGGGACAATGAGCAGTTCTTC	CASSRHGTGDNEQFF	TRBD1	TRBV6-5	once	15	TRBJ2-1
TGTGCCAGCAGCCTCCGGGACAGGGTGTACGAGCAGTACTTC	CASSLRDRVYEQYF	TRBD1	TRBV7-2	NA	14	TRBJ2-7
TGTGCCATCAGTGAAGGGGCCCAAACTAGCGGATACTACAATGAGCAGTTCTTC	CAISEGAQTSGYYNEQFF	TRBD2	TRBV10-3	NA	18	TRBJ2-1
TGTGCCAGCAGCTTACAAGGGAAGGGTGGAGAGACCCAGTACTTC	CASSLQGKGGETQYF	NA	TRBV13	NA	15	TRBJ2-5
TGTGCCAGCAGCTTACAGGGATCAGGCGAGCAGTACTTC	CASSLQGSGEQYF	NA	TRBV7-9	NA	13	TRBJ2-7
TGCGCCAGCAGCTTGGATGGACAGAAGAATTATGGCTACACCTTC	CASSLDGQKNYGYTF	NA	TRBV5-1	NA	15	TRBJ1-2
TGTGCCAGCAGCTTTTCCAAACCGGGACAGACCTCACCCCTCCACTTT	CASSFSKPGQTSPLHF	TRBD1	TRBV7-9	NA	16	TRBJ1-6
TGTGCCAGCAGTGATCCGGGGACCTATGGCTACACCTTC	CASSDPGTYGYTF	NA	TRBV25-1	NA	13	TRBJ1-2
TGTGCCAGCAGCCCCGGGACTAGCGGGTCCGGGGAGCTGTTTTTT	CASSPGTSGSGELFF	TRBD2	TRBV14	NA	15	TRBJ2-2
TGTGCCAGCAGTTACGCCAGGGGTAACGAGCAGTACTTC	CASSYARGNEQYF	NA	TRBV6-5	once	13	TRBJ2-7
TGTGCCAGCAGTGAAGCGCCACAGGGGACTGGAAACACCATATATTTT	CASSEAPQGTGNTIYF	TRBD1	TRBV2	NA	16	TRBJ1-3
TGTGCCAGCAGAATAGCGGGGGGCATAGAGACCCAGTACTTC	CASRIAGGIETQYF	TRBD2	TRBV6-5	NA	14	TRBJ2-5
TGTGCCAGCAGTTCCCCGGGGCCCTACGAGCAGTACTTC	CASSSPGPYEQYF	NA	TRBV6-1	once	13	TRBJ2-7
TGTGCCAGCAGGGTATCGCTGGCGGGCCTACAAGAGACCCAGTACTTC	CASRVSLAGLQETQYF	NA	TRBV6-6	NA	16	TRBJ2-5
TGTGCCAGCTCACCACCTAATGGGGGGGCCGAAAACAATGAGCAGTTCTTC	CASSPPNGGAENNEQFF	NA	TRBV18	NA	17	TRBJ2-1
TGTGCCAGCAGCTTGGAACTGGCGGGAGGGATGAATGAGCAGTTCTTC	CASSLELAGGMNEQFF	TRBD2	TRBV5-4	NA	16	TRBJ2-1
TGTGCCAGCAGTGAACATACTAGATTGAACACCGGGGAGCTGTTTTTT	CASSEHTRLNTGELFF	NA	TRBV6-1	NA	16	TRBJ2-2
TGTGCCAGCGCCTTAGAGGGAAGGCAGGGAGAGACCCAGTACTTC	CASALEGRQGETQYF	NA	TRBV27	NA	15	TRBJ2-5
TGTGCCAGCAGTTGGGGGGGTAACACCGGGGAGCTGTTTTTT	CASSWGGNTGELFF	TRBD2	TRBV5-4	once	14	TRBJ2-2
TGTGCCAGCAGCTTAGTCCCAAATATGAACACTGAAGCTTTCTTT	CASSLVPNMNTEAFF	NA	TRBV7-9	NA	15	TRBJ1-1
TGTGCCAGCAGCCGACTAGCGGGAGGCGCAGATACGCAGTATTTT	CASSRLAGGADTQYF	TRBD2	TRBV13	once	15	TRBJ2-3
TGTGCCAGTAGTGGGTGGTCCTACAATGAGCAGTTCTTC	CASSGWSYNEQFF	NA	TRBV19	NA	13	TRBJ2-1
TGTGCCAGCAGCTCCCGGCGGACAGATACGCAGTATTTT	CASSSRRTDTQYF	NA	TRBV13	few	13	TRBJ2-3
TGTGCCAGTAGTATAGACCTGACAGGGAGAAACAATGAGCAGTTCTTC	CASSIDLTGRNNEQFF	TRBD1	TRBV19	NA	16	TRBJ2-1
TGTGCCAGCAGCTCCATGGGACAGGGAAATTCACCCCTCCACTTT	CASSSMGQGNSPLHF	TRBD1	TRBV7-9	NA	15	TRBJ1-6
TGTGCCAGCAGCTCGCAGACAGGGGCCAGCACAGATACGCAGTATTTT	CASSSQTGASTDTQYF	TRBD1	TRBV7-8	NA	16	TRBJ2-3